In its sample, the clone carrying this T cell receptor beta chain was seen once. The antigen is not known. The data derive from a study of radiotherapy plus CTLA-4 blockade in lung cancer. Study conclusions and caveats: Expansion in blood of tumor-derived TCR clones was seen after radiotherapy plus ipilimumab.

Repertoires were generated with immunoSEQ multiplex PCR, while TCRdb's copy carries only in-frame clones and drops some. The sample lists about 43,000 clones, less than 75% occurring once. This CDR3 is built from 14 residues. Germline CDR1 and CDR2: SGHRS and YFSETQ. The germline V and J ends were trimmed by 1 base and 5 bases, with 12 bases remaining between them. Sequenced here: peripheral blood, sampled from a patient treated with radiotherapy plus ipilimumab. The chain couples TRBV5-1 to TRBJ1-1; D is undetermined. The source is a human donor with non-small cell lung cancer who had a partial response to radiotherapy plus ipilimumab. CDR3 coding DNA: TGCGCCAGCAGCTTGTTAGGCGGAGGTACTGAAGCTTTCTTT. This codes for CASSLLGGGTEAFF.